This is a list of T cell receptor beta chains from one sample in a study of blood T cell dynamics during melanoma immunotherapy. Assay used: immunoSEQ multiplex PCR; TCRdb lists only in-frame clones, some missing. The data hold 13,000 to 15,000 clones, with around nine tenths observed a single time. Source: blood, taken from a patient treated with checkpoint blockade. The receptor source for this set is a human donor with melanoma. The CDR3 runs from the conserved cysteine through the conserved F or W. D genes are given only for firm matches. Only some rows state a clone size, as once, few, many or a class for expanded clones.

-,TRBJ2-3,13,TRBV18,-,TGTGCCAGCTCACCCAGACTTACAGATACGCAGTATTTT,CASSPRLTDTQYF
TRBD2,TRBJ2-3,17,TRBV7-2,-,TGTGCCAGCAGCTTATCCCTAGCGGGATGGGGACCAGATACGCAGTATTTT,CASSLSLAGWGPDTQYF
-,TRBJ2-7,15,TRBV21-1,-,TGTGCCAGCAGCAATCCCCAGGAGCCCCCCTACGAGCAGTACTTC,CASSNPQEPPYEQYF
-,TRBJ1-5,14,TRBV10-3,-,TGTGCCATCAGTGCTGTTGGGGGAAATCAGCCCCAGCATTTT,CAISAVGGNQPQHF
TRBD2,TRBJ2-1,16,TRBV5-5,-,TGTGCCAGCAGCTACGGACTAGCGGGATCCTACAATGAGCAGTTCTTC,CASSYGLAGSYNEQFF
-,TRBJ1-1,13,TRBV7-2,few,TGTGCCAGCAGCTTAACCACGAACACTGAAGCTTTCTTT,CASSLTTNTEAFF
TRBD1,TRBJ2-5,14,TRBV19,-,TGTGCCAGTAGCCGGGGACAGGGTGTTGAGACCCAGTACTTC,CASSRGQGVETQYF
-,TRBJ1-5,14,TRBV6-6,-,TGTGCCAGCAAGGGGGAGCAGGGCAATCAGCCCCAGCATTTT,CASKGEQGNQPQHF
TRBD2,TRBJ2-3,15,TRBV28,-,TGTGCCAGCAGAGCGGGACCGCGTCTGGCAGATACGCAGTATTTT,CASRAGPRLADTQYF
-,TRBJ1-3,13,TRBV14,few,TGTGCCAGCAGCCAAGAACGAAGGAACACCATATATTTT,CASSQERRNTIYF
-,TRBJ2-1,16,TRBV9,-,TGTGCCAGCGGAGGGAGTGGACTAGGGAGGGGGAATGAGCAGTTCTTC,CASGGSGLGRGNEQFF
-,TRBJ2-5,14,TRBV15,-,TGTGCCACCAGCAGAGTAGGGGCCCAAGAGACCCAGTACTTC,CATSRVGAQETQYF
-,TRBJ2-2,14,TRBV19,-,TGTGCCAGTAGTATAGCCAAGAACACCGGGGAGCTGTTTTTT,CASSIAKNTGELFF
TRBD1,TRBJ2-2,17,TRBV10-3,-,TGTGCCATCAGTCCTGATGCTCCGGGACAGAGCACCGGGGAGCTGTTTTTT,CAISPDAPGQSTGELFF
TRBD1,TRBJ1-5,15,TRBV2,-,TGTGCCAGCACTTCGGACAGGTTAAGCAATCAGCCCCAGCATTTT,CASTSDRLSNQPQHF
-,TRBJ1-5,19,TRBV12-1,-,TGTGCCAGCAGCCACTATCCGGGACACCTCCTCTATAGCAATCAGCCCCAGCATTTT,CASSHYPGHLLYSNQPQHF
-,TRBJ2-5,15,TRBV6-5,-,TGTGCCAGCAGCCGCCTGGGCGGGATTGGGAAGACCCAGTACTTC,CASSRLGGIGKTQYF